Below are 20 T cell receptor beta chains sequenced from a single sample in a study of a mutant IDH1 vaccine in newly diagnosed glioma. Sample time point: week 11, during vaccination. Doses of 300 ug of mutant IDH1 20-mer peptide were given with topical imiquimod. Clones were sequenced by immunoSEQ multiplex PCR, and TCRdb holds only the in-frame ones, with some missing. Seen here are under 150,000 clones, roughly 90% observed once, and the top ten hold around 0.61%. Which antigens these TCRs recognize remains unknown. This sample comprised PBMCs, obtained from a glioma patient whose treatment included an IDH1 peptide vaccine. The receptors originated from a woman in her 50s with glioma.

A single count supports this clone. This chain uses TRBV6-5 with TRBJ2-7; 11 positions agree with TRBD2. The CDR3 runs to 13 residues. Germline CDR1 is MNHEY and CDR2 is SVGAGI. J lost 0 bases, V lost 11 bases, and 3 bases had no gene match. The CDR3 DNA reads as TGTGCCGTTACTAGCGGGAGCTCCTACGAGCAGTACTTC. It translates to CAVTSGSSYEQYF.

The J gene is TRBJ2-7, the V gene TRBV6-1, with 9 bases fitting TRBD2. The germline V gene has CDR1 MNHNS and CDR2 SASEGT. V was pared by 4 bases and J by 4 bases, with 5 bases of the junction left unmatched. The CDR3 sequence is 14 residues long. CDR3 nucleotide sequence: TGTGCCAGCAGTGCCGGGCTAGCGGGGTACGAGCAGTACTTC. Translated: CASSAGLAGYEQYF.

V gene TRBV5-1 combines with J gene TRBJ2-7; 9 bases are a match to TRBD1. V trimming: 0 bases; J trimming: 3 bases; junction bases outside the gene matches: 1. The germline gives CDR1 SGHRS, CDR2 YFSETQ. The CDR3 spans 14 residues. CDR3 protein: CASSLDRGLYEQYF. The CDR3 DNA reads as TGCGCCAGCAGCTTGGACAGGGGGCTCTACGAGCAGTACTTC.

V is TRBV28 and J is TRBJ2-5, with TRBD1 matching over 8 bases. Germline lookup yields CDR1 MDHEN and CDR2 SYDVKM. The junction had 7 bases not matched to a gene; V was cut back by 2 bases and J by 5 bases. CDR3 size: 15 residues. The CDR3 sequence: CASSLVAGGRETQYF. CDR3 bases: TGTGCCAGCAGTTTAGTGGCAGGGGGCCGCGAGACCCAGTACTTC. Combining the CDR3 with reference TRBV28 and TRBJ2-5 gives the whole variable domain DVKVTQSSRYLVKRTGEKVFLECVQDMDHENMFWYRQDPGLGLRLIYFSYDVKMKEKGDIPEGYSVSREKKERFSLILESASTNQTSMYLCASSLVAGGRETQYFGPGTRLLVL.

V and J are TRBV5-1 and TRBJ2-1, with 12 positions matching TRBD2. V lost 0 bases, J lost 7 bases, and 2 bases stayed unmatched. The CDR3 consists of 15 residues. CDR1 is SGHRS, CDR2 YFSETQ, per germline. The CDR3, as DNA: TGCGCCAGCAGCTTGGGACTAGCGGGAGTGAATGAGCAGTTCTTC. Translated, it gives CASSLGLAGVNEQFF. Using reference TRBV5-1 and TRBJ2-1 for the parts outside the CDR3, the full variable domain is KAGVTQTPRYLIKTRGQQVTLSCSPISGHRSVSWYQQTPGQGLQFLFEYFSETQRNKGNFPGRFSGRQFSNSRSEMNVSTLELGDSALYLCASSLGLAGVNEQFFGPGTRLTVL.

In DNA form, the CDR3 reads TGTGCCATCAGCCGGACAGGAGCCTATGGCTACACCTTC. It is translated as CAISRTGAYGYTF. This chain joins TRBV10-3 and TRBJ1-2, with 7 bases fitting TRBD1. Germline lookup yields CDR1 ENHRY and CDR2 SYGVKD. The J segment lost 4 bases and the V segment lost 6 bases, leaving 5 bases of the junction unmatched. This CDR3 contains 13 residues.

The chain carries TRBV7-9 and TRBJ1-4; TRBD1 matches 10 bases. The germline V gene has CDR1 SEHNR and CDR2 FQNEAQ (reference sequence). This CDR3 spans 15 amino acids. The J segment lost 7 bases and the V segment lost 5 bases, leaving 7 bases of the junction unmatched. The CDR3 DNA follows: TGTGCCAGCAGCGACCGGGACAGGGGTGGTGAAAAACTGTTTTTT. Translation: CASSDRDRGGEKLFF.

V usage is TRBV6-6 and J usage is TRBJ1-1; D remains unclear. Trimming took 0 bases from V and 1 from J, leaving 3 bases between them. The CDR3 contains 13 residues. The V gene's germline CDR1 is MNHNY and CDR2 SVGAGI (reference sequence). The CDR3 region is CASSYSRNTEAFF. The CDR3 DNA reads TGTGCCAGCAGTTACTCGAGGAACACTGAAGCTTTCTTT.

This sequence joins TRBV11-2 and TRBJ2-3, with TRBD2 as a possible D gene (6 bases). This CDR3 contains 16 residues. The germline gives CDR1 SGHAT, CDR2 FQNNGV. Trimming cost V 8 bases and J 1 base, with 19 bases left between them. The CDR3 is CASSAGLPGGTDTQYF. CDR3 in DNA: TGTGCCAGCTCCGCGGGACTCCCGGGGGGCACAGATACGCAGTATTTT.

The J gene is TRBJ1-6, the V gene TRBV5-6, with 8 nucleotides matching TRBD1. The germline gives CDR1 SGHDT, CDR2 YYEEEE. The V segment lost 4 bases and the J segment 3 bases; nucleotides outside the gene matches: 0. CDR3 length equals 14 residues. CDR3 residues: CASSGTGYNSPLHF. The CDR3 DNA reads TGTGCCAGCAGCGGGACAGGCTATAATTCACCCCTCCACTTT. The whole variable domain, filled in from reference TRBV5-6 and TRBJ1-6, reads DAGVTQSPTHLIKTRGQQVTLRCSPKSGHDTVSWYQQALGQGPQFIFQYYEEEERQRGNFPDRFSGHQFPNYSSELNVNALLLGDSALYLCASSGTGYNSPLHFGNGTRLTVT.

The chain joins TRBV9 to TRBJ2-2, with TRBD2 matching over 9 bases. The CDR3 extends over 15 amino acids. J gave up 6 bases and V 0 bases, and 3 bases lay outside the gene matches. CDR1 and CDR2 from the germline V gene are SGDLS and YYNGEE. For the CDR3, the DNA is TGTGCCAGCAGCGTAGCTGGACTAGCGTCCGGGGAGCTGTTTTTT. It specifies CASSVAGLASGELFF.

This clone was seen only once. The chain has TRBV11-2 and TRBJ1-6; tentative D call: TRBD1 (6 bases). This CDR3 is built from 16 residues. The V and J ends lost 2 bases and 4 bases respectively, with 12 bases between them. Germline CDR1 reads SGHAT; CDR2 reads FQNNGV. The CDR3 reads CASSLRGALYNSPLHF. The CDR3 nucleotides are TGTGCCAGCAGCTTACGGGGGGCCTTATATAATTCACCCCTCCACTTT. Combining the CDR3 with reference TRBV11-2 and TRBJ1-6 gives the whole variable domain EAGVAQSPRYKIIEKRQSVAFWCNPISGHATLYWYQQILGQGPKLLIQFQNNGVVDDSQLPKDRFSAERLKGVDSTLKIQPAKLEDSAVYLCASSLRGALYNSPLHFGNGTRLTVT.

This chain uses TRBV10-3 with TRBJ1-1; TRBD1 is a possible D gene (5 bases). CDR3 length equals 13 residues. Germline CDR1 reads ENHRY; CDR2 reads SYGVKD. The germline V and J ends were trimmed by 7 bases and 5 bases, with 14 bases remaining between them. This CDR3 is CAITELPGTEAFF. The CDR3 DNA sequence: TGTGCCATCACTGAATTACCAGGGACTGAAGCTTTCTTT.

The chain combines TRBV27 with TRBJ1-4; tentatively, D is TRBD1 (5 bases). The CDR3 runs 13 residues. Trimming left V 7 bases short and J 7 bases short, with 13 bases between. Germline-derived CDR1 and CDR2 are MNHEY and SMNVEV (reference sequence). The CDR3 protein is CASKWGDGEKLFF. For the CDR3, the DNA is TGTGCCAGCAAGTGGGGGGACGGTGAAAAACTGTTTTTT.

The J gene is TRBJ2-1, the V gene TRBV15; D is unclear. CDR1 is LNHNV and CDR2 is YYDKDF in the germline V gene (reference sequence). The CDR3 consists of 15 residues. The V end lost 0 bases, the J end lost 12 bases, and 18 bases lay between the germline ends. The CDR3 bases are TGTGCCACCAGCAGAGAGGCAGGCGCTTCATCGGGGCAGTTCTTC. Its translation: CATSREAGASSGQFF.

The chain has TRBV6-5 and TRBJ2-1; TRBD1 might be the D (5 bases). Germline CDR1 is MNHEY and CDR2 is SVGAGI. The V gene lost 5 bases and the J gene lost 7 bases, with 15 bases spanning the gap. The CDR3 runs 14 residues. As DNA, the CDR3 is TGTGCCAGCAGTCCCCTAGGGGCAATGAATGAGCAGTTCTTC. Translated, it gives CASSPLGAMNEQFF.

The count of this clone is one. The chain carries TRBV28 and TRBJ2-5; the D gene is possibly TRBD2 (6 bases). The CDR3 is 13 amino acids. CDR1 is MDHEN, CDR2 SYDVKM, per germline. V shed 6 bases and J shed 3 bases, with 11 bases lying between them. CDR3 protein: CASRPTGEETQYF. The CDR3 region has the DNA TGTGCCAGCAGACCTACGGGGGAAGAGACCCAGTACTTC.

The chain combines TRBV7-3 with TRBJ1-1; D is uncertain. Deletions cut 0 bases from V and 4 bases from J, with 6 bases between. Germline V lookup: CDR1 SGHTA, CDR2 FQGTGA. The CDR3 has 13 residues. CDR3 protein: CASSLTRRTEAFF. The CDR3 DNA reads as TGTGCCAGCAGCTTAACCCGCCGCACTGAAGCTTTCTTT.

The chain carries TRBV11-2 and TRBJ2-1; TRBD2 matches at 10 bases. There are 14 residues in the CDR3. J lost 12 bases, V lost 4 bases, and 9 bases had no gene match. Per germline, CDR1 SGHAT and CDR2 FQNNGV. In DNA, the CDR3 is TGTGCCAGCAGCTATGGTGGTAGCGGGAGGTGGCAGTTCTTC. This translates into CASSYGGSGRWQFF.

This chain links TRBV29-1 with TRBJ2-1; 9 positions agree with TRBD2. The CDR3 has 17 amino acids. Germline assignment: CDR1 SQVTM and CDR2 ANQGSEA. The trim removed 4 bases at V and 2 bases at J, leaving 12 bases unmatched. Here the CDR3 reads CSVAEVPREGAYNEQFF. DNA for the CDR3: TGCAGCGTTGCCGAGGTACCGCGGGAGGGTGCCTACAATGAGCAGTTCTTC.